This T cell receptor beta chain is drawn from a study of blood T cell repertoires in COVID-19. The wider study: Specimens from acute and convalescent COVID-19 originated in the United States, Italy and Spain.

The V gene's germline CDR1 is LGHNT and CDR2 FRNRAP. The CDR3 totals 14 residues. V dropped 3 bases and J dropped 0 bases, with 6 bases sitting between them. Enrollees, about 18 to 90 years old, lived in 25 or so US areas. Either two negative PCRs, clearance, or symptom resolution qualified Cohort 3 donors as recovered. Authors' methods: Cell counts per sample came from amplifying reference gene primers. Repertoires were generated with immunoSEQ multiplex PCR, while TCRdb's copy carries only in-frame clones and drops some. Clonal size and the V and J genes are those of that table, whereas D and trimming came from the DNA. Found here are under 500,000 clones, roughly nine tenths of them singletons; the top ten hold 1.1%.

The sequence came from a man aged 25-45 years who had recovered from COVID-19. This sequence joins TRBV12-5 and TRBJ1-3; D possibly corresponds to TRBD1 (5 bases). Input material: PBMCs or T cells enriched from blood (not recorded which). The CDR3 loop reads CASGLGVSGNTIYF. DNA for the CDR3: TGTGCTAGTGGTTTAGGGGTCTCTGGAAACACCATATATTTT.